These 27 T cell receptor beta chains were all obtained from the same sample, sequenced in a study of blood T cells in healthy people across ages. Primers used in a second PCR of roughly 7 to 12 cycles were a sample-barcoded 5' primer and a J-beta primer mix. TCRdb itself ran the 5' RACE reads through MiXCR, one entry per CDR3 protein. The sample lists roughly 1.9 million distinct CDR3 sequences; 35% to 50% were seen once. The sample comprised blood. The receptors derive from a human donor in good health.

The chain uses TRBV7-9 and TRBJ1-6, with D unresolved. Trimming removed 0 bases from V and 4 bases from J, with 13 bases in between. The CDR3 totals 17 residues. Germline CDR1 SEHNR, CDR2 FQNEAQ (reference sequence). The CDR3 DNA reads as TGTGCCAGCAGCTTAGCAAAGTCCGTCGGGTATAATTCACCCCTCCACTTT. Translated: CASSLAKSVGYNSPLHF. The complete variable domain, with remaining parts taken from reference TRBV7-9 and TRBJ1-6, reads DTGVSQNPRHKITKRGQNVTFRCDPISEHNRLYWYRQTLGQGPEFLTYFQNEAQLEKSRLLSDRFSAERPKGSFSTLEIQRTEQGDSAMYLCASSLAKSVGYNSPLHFGNGTRLTVT.

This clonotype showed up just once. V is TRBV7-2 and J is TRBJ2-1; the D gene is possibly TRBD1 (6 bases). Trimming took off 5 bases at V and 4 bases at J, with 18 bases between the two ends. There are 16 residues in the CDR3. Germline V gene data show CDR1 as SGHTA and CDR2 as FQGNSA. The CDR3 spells CASSAGQWAVYNEQFF. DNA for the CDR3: TGTGCCAGCAGCGCCGGACAGTGGGCCGTGTACAATGAGCAGTTCTTC.

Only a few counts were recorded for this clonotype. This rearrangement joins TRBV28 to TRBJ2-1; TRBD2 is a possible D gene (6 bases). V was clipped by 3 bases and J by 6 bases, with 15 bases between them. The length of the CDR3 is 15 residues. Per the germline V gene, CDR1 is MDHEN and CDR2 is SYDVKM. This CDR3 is CASSLAGSIGNEQFF. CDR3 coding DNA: TGTGCCAGCAGTTTGGCGGGGAGTATCGGCAATGAGCAGTTCTTC.

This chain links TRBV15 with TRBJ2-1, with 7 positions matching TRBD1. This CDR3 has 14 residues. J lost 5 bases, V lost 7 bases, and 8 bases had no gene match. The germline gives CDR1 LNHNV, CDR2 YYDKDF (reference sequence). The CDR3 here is CATNSGTENNEQFF. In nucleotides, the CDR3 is TGTGCCACCAACTCCGGGACAGAGAACAATGAGCAGTTCTTC.

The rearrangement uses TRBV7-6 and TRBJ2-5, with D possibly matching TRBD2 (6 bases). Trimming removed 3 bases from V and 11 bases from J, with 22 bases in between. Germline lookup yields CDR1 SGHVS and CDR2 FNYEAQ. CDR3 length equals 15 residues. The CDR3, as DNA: TGTGCCAGCAGCTTGTCACTAGCATTCTCGCATGAGCAGTACTTC. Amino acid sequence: CASSLSLAFSHEQYF.

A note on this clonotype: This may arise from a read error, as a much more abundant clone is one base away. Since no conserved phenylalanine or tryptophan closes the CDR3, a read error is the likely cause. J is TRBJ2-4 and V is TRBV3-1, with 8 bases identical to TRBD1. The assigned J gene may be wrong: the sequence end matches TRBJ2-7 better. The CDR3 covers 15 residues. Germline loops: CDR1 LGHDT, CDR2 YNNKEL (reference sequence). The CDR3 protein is CASSHSTGGNYEQYL. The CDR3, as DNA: TGTGCCAGCAGCCATTCCACAGGGGGTAACTACGAGCAGTACTTA.

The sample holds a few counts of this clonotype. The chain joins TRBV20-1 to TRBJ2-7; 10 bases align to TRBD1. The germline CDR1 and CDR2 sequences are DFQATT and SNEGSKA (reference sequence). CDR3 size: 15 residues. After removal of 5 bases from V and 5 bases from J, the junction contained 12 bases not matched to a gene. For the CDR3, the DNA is TGCAGTGCTGGAGGAACCGGGACAGGGGCCGACGAGCAGTACTTC. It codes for CSAGGTGTGADEQYF.

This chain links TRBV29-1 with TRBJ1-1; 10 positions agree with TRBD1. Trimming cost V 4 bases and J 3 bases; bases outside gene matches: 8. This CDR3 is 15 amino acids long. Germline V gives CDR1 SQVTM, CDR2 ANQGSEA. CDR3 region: CSVGRPGQGDTEAFF. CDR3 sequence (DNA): TGCAGCGTTGGACGGCCCGGACAGGGGGACACTGAAGCTTTCTTT.

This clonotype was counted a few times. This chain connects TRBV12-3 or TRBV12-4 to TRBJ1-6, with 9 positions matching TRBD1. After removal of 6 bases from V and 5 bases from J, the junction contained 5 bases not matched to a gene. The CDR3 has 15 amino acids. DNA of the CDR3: TGTGCCAGCAGCCCGGGGACAGGGAATAATTCACCCCTCCACTTT. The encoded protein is CASSPGTGNNSPLHF.

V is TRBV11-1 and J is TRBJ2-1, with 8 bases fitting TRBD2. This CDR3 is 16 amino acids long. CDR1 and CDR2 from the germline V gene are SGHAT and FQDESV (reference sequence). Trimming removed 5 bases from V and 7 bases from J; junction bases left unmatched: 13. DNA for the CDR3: TGTGCCAGCAGCCATGGGGGGACGGGGGGGACGAATGAGCAGTTCTTC. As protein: CASSHGGTGGTNEQFF.

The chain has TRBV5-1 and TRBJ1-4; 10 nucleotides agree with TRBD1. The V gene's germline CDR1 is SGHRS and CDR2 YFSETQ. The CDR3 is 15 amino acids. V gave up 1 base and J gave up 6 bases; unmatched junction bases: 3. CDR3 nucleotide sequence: TGCGCCAGCAGCTTGTGGGACAGGGGCGATGAAAAACTGTTTTTT. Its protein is CASSLWDRGDEKLFF.

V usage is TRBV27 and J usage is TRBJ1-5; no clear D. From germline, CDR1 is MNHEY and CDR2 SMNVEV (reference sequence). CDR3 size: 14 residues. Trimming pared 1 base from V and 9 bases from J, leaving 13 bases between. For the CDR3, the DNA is TGTGCCAGCAGTTTATTGATTGGATTGCGGCCCCAGCATTTT. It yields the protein CASSLLIGLRPQHF.

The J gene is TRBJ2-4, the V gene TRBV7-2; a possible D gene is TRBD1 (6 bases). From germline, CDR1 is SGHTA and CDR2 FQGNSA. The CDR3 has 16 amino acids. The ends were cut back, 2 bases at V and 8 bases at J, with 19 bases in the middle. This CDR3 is CASSLLPLGGRDIQYF. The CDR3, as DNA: TGTGCCAGCAGCTTACTCCCGCTTGGGGGCAGAGACATTCAGTACTTC.

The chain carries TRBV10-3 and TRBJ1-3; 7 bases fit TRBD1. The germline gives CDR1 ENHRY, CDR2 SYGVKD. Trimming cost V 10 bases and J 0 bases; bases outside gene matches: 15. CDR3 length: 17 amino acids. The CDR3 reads CASRSSGTVSSGNTIYF. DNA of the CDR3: TGTGCCAGCAGGTCGTCCGGGACAGTCTCCTCTGGAAACACCATATATTTT.

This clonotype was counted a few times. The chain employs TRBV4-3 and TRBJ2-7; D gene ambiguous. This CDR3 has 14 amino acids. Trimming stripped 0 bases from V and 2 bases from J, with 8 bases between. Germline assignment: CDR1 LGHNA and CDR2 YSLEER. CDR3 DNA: TGCGCCAGCAGCCAAGATTGGTCAGCCTACGAGCAGTACTTC. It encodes CASSQDWSAYEQYF.

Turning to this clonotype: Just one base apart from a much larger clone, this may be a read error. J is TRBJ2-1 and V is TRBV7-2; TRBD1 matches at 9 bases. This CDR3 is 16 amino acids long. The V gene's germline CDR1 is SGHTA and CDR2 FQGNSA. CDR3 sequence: CVSSLSGTGTYNEQFF. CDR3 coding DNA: TGTGTCAGCAGCTTATCGGGGACAGGGACATACAATGAGCAGTTCTTC.

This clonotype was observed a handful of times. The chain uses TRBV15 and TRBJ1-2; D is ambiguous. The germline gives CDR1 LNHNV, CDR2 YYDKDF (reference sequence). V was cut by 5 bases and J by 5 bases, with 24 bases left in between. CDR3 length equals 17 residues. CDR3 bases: TGTGCCACCAGCCCCTCGTACGGGGAGACGGGAATGTATGGCTACACCTTC. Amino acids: CATSPSYGETGMYGYTF.

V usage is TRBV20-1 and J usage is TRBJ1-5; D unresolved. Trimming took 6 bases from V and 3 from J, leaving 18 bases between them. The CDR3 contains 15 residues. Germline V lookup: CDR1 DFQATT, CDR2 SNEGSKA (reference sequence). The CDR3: CSAQRVTYNNQPQHF. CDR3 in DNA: TGCAGTGCACAGCGAGTAACTTATAACAATCAGCCCCAGCATTTT.

CDR3 in DNA: TGTGCCAGCAGCTACGGGGACAGGGTACACGAGCAGTACTTC. This sequence encodes CASSYGDRVHEQYF. This chain connects TRBV5-6 to TRBJ2-7; 9 bases agree with TRBD1. In germline, CDR1 is SGHDT, CDR2 YYEEEE. Trimming removed 3 bases from V and 5 bases from J; junction bases left unmatched: 6. This CDR3 has 14 amino acids.

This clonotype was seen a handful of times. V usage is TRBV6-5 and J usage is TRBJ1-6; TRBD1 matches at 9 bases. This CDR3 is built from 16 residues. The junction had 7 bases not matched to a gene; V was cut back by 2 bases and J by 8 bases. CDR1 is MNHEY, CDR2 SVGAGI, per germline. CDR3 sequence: CASSYEGTGSHSPLHF. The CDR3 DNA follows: TGTGCCAGCAGTTACGAAGGGACAGGGTCTCATTCACCCCTCCACTTT.

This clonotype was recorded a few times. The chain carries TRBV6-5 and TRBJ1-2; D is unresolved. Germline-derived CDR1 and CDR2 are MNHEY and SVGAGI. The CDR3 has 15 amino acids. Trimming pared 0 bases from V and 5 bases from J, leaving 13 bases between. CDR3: CASSYSMGTGYGYTF. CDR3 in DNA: TGTGCCAGCAGTTACTCTATGGGAACGGGATATGGCTACACCTTC.

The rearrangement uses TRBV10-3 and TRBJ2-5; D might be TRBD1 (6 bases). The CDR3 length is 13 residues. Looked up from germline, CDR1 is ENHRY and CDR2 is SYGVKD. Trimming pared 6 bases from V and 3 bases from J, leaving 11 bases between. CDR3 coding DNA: TGTGCCATCAGGCGGACAGAAAAAGAGACCCAGTACTTC. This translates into CAIRRTEKETQYF.

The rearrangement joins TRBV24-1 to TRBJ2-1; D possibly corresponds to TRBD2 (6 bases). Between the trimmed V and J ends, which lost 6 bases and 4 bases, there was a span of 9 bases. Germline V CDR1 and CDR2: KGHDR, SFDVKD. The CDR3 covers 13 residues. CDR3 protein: CATSRGRYNEQFF. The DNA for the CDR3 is TGTGCCACCAGTCGGGGGAGGTACAATGAGCAGTTCTTC.

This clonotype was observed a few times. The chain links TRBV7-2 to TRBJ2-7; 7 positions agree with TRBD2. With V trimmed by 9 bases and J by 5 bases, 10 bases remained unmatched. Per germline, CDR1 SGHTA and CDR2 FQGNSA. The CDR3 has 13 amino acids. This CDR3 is CASTGAGEDEQYF. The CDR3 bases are TGTGCCAGTACTGGGGCGGGGGAAGACGAGCAGTACTTC.

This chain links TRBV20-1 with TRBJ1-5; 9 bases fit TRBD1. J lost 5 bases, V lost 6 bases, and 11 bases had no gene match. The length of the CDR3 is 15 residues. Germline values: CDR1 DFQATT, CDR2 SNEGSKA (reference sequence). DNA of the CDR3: TGCAGTGCCACCACAGGGGACAGGGTCCATCAGCCCCAGCATTTT. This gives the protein CSATTGDRVHQPQHF.

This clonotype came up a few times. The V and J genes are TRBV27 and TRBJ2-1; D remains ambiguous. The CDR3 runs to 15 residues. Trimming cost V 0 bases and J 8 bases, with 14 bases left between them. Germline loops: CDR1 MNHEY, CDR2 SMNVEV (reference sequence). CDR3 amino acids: CASSLSNLPLYEQFF. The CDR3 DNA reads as TGTGCCAGCAGTTTATCGAATCTTCCCCTTTATGAGCAGTTCTTC.

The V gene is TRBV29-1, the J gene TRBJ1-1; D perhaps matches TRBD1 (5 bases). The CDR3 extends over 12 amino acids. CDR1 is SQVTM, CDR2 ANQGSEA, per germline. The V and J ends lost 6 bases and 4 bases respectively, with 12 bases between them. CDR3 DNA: TGCAGCGTGAGAGGGGCGGGCACTGAAGCTTTCTTT. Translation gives CSVRGAGTEAFF.